Following are 17 T cell receptor beta chains from one sample sequenced in a study of technical replicates of blood from several donors. Sequencing used immunoSEQ multiplex PCR; TCRdb keeps in-frame clones, though not all of them. Of some 89,000 clones listed, about 95% were seen once; the top ten hold approximately 0.33%. The sequenced sample consisted of T cells isolated from PBMCs. All receptors derive from a human donor in good health.

The chain couples TRBV19 to TRBJ1-1; 7 bases align to TRBD1. Germline CDR1 LNHDA, CDR2 SQIVND (reference sequence). This CDR3 has 15 residues. J lost 9 bases, V lost 3 bases, and 13 bases had no gene match. CDR3: CASSILPVGTAQAFF. CDR3 in DNA: TGTGCCAGTAGTATTTTGCCGGTCGGGACAGCCCAAGCTTTCTTT.

The chain recombines TRBV18 with TRBJ2-7; D might be TRBD2 (6 bases). V shed 3 bases and J shed 2 bases, with 8 bases lying between them. The germline V gene encodes CDR1 KGHSH and CDR2 LQKENI. The CDR3 covers 13 residues. For the CDR3, the DNA is TGTGCCAGCTCACCCGGGACTGCCTACGAGCAGTACTTC. Its translation: CASSPGTAYEQYF.

V gene TRBV7-2 combines with J gene TRBJ1-4; D is possibly TRBD1 (5 bases). From germline, CDR1 is SGHTA and CDR2 FQGNSA. The V and J ends lost 1 base and 8 bases respectively, with 14 bases between them. CDR3 size: 15 residues. The chain's CDR3 is CASSLVGDSREKLFF. CDR3 sequence (DNA): TGTGCCAGCAGCTTAGTAGGGGATTCTAGGGAAAAACTGTTTTTT.

J is TRBJ1-5 and V is TRBV30; the D gene is possibly TRBD1 (6 bases). Germline CDR1 GTSNPN, CDR2 SVGIG (reference sequence). The length of the CDR3 is 15 residues. V was shortened by 0 bases and J by 5 bases, with 14 bases between the two germline ends. CDR3 sequence (DNA): TGTGCCTGGAGTGTACGGGACATGTTATATCAGCCCCAGCATTTT. This codes for CAWSVRDMLYQPQHF.

The rearrangement joins TRBV7-2 to TRBJ1-5, with 7 nucleotides matching TRBD1. This CDR3 region has 14 residues. V gave up 4 bases and J gave up 6 bases; unmatched junction bases: 6. CDR1 SGHTA and CDR2 FQGNSA come from the germline V gene. CDR3 sequence: CASSSGTEPQPQHF. Here the CDR3 DNA reads TGTGCCAGCAGCTCCGGGACAGAACCTCAGCCCCAGCATTTT. Looking up the rest from reference TRBV7-2 and TRBJ1-5 gives the full variable domain: GAGVSQSPSNKVTEKGKDVELRCDPISGHTALYWYRQSLGQGLEFLIYFQGNSAPDKSGLPSDRFSAERTGGSVSTLTIQRTQQEDSAVYLCASSSGTEPQPQHFGDGTRLSIL.

This chain links TRBV28 with TRBJ2-5; D may be TRBD1 (5 bases). This CDR3 contains 13 residues. Deletions cut 3 bases from V and 4 bases from J, with 9 bases between. Germline V gene sequence: CDR1 MDHEN, CDR2 SYDVKM. The chain's CDR3 is CASSFRDRETQYF. The CDR3 DNA sequence: TGTGCCAGCAGTTTCAGGGATAGAGAGACCCAGTACTTC.

CDR3 amino acids: CASSKTSEQFF. CDR3 nucleotides: TGTGCCAGCTCTAAGACTAGCGAGCAGTTCTTC. The chain recombines TRBV11-3 with TRBJ2-1; 7 bases are a match to TRBD2. CDR3 length equals 11 residues. Germline CDR1 and CDR2: SGHNT and YENEEA. V shed 8 bases and J 10 bases; nucleotides not matched to a gene: 5.

The chain couples TRBV7-2 to TRBJ2-3; TRBD2 agrees at 15 bases. Germline-derived CDR1 and CDR2 are SGHTA and FQGNSA. V dropped 4 bases and J dropped 1; count of bases not matched to a gene: 3. The CDR3 consists of 17 residues. CDR3 bases: TGTGCCAGCAGCTCGGGACTAGCGGGGGGACGCACAGATACGCAGTATTTT. This encodes CASSSGLAGGRTDTQYF.

J is TRBJ2-3 and V is TRBV10-3; 9 nucleotides line up with TRBD2. Per the germline V gene, CDR1 is ENHRY and CDR2 is SYGVKD. The CDR3 spans 17 residues. V trimming: 1 base; J trimming: 1 base; junction bases outside the gene matches: 6. The DNA for the CDR3 is TGTGCCATCAGTGAGTATCGGGCTAGCGGGGGCACAGATACGCAGTATTTT. It yields the protein CAISEYRASGGTDTQYF.

This chain connects TRBV28 to TRBJ2-1; 8 bases are shared with TRBD2. The CDR3 has 14 amino acids. Germline V gene data show CDR1 as MDHEN and CDR2 as SYDVKM. Germline trimming cut 5 bases from V and 9 bases from J; bases unmatched to any gene: 9. The CDR3 DNA sequence: TGTGCCAGCAGTCGGCTAGCGGGTCCTCCTGAGCAGTTCTTC. Translated: CASSRLAGPPEQFF.

The chain recombines TRBV29-1 with TRBJ2-3; D call uncertain. Germline loops: CDR1 SQVTM, CDR2 ANQGSEA. The CDR3 is 13 amino acids. Trimming stripped 3 bases from V and 1 base from J, with 8 bases between. The CDR3 DNA follows: TGCAGCGTTGACTCCCCAGGCACAGATACGCAGTATTTT. Protein product: CSVDSPGTDTQYF.

V and J are TRBV6-5 and TRBJ1-4; D gene unclear. The CDR3 loop spans 16 amino acids. Germline V lookup: CDR1 MNHEY, CDR2 SVGAGI. V was trimmed by 0 bases and J by 7 bases, leaving 15 bases between them. The CDR3 spells CASSYSAQPVGEKLFF. As DNA, the CDR3 is TGTGCCAGCAGTTACTCGGCACAGCCGGTTGGTGAAAAACTGTTTTTT.

This sequence joins TRBV6-1 and TRBJ2-7, with 7 nucleotides matching TRBD2. V shed 5 bases, J shed 3 bases, and the junction held 7 bases outside the gene matches. There are 14 residues in the CDR3. In germline, CDR1 is MNHNS, CDR2 SASEGT. The CDR3 loop is CASSWTRRSYEQYF. The CDR3 DNA sequence: TGTGCCAGCAGTTGGACTAGAAGGAGCTACGAGCAGTACTTC.

The chain uses TRBV9 and TRBJ2-1; the D gene is possibly TRBD2 (6 bases). V shed 8 bases and J shed 0 bases, with 12 bases lying between them. Germline V gene sequence: CDR1 SGDLS, CDR2 YYNGEE. The CDR3 covers 14 residues. The CDR3 bases are TGTGCCAGTGGTAGCGGAGTCTCCTACAATGAGCAGTTCTTC. Translated: CASGSGVSYNEQFF.

The chain uses TRBV28 and TRBJ1-1; weak D call: TRBD1 (6 bases). From germline, CDR1 is MDHEN and CDR2 SYDVKM. The CDR3 covers 14 residues. V was pared by 5 bases and J by 4 bases, with 14 bases between. The CDR3 protein is CASSPGGGITEAFF. The CDR3 DNA follows: TGTGCCAGCAGTCCGGGAGGGGGTATCACTGAAGCTTTCTTT.

In its sample, this clone was seen a few times. J is TRBJ2-7 and V is TRBV6-6; 9 positions match TRBD1. CDR1 is MNHNY, CDR2 SVGAGI, per germline (reference sequence). The CDR3 is 15 amino acids. The trim removed 10 bases at V and 2 bases at J, leaving 12 bases unmatched. This chain's CDR3 is CATASRDRVPYEQYF. The DNA for the CDR3 is TGTGCCACCGCCTCCCGGGACAGGGTTCCCTACGAGCAGTACTTC.

This chain connects TRBV7-9 to TRBJ2-2; 8 positions match TRBD1. This CDR3 comprises 17 residues. Germline values: CDR1 SEHNR, CDR2 FQNEAQ (reference sequence). After removal of 1 base from V and 4 bases from J, the junction contained 8 bases not matched to a gene. The CDR3 reads CASSLVGGQASTGELFF. In nucleotides, the CDR3 is TGTGCCAGCAGCTTAGTAGGGGGACAGGCATCCACCGGGGAGCTGTTTTTT. The variable domain in full, completed from reference TRBV7-9 and TRBJ2-2, reads DTGVSQNPRHKITKRGQNVTFRCDPISEHNRLYWYRQTLGQGPEFLTYFQNEAQLEKSRLLSDRFSAERPKGSFSTLEIQRTEQGDSAMYLCASSLVGGQASTGELFFGEGSRLTVL.